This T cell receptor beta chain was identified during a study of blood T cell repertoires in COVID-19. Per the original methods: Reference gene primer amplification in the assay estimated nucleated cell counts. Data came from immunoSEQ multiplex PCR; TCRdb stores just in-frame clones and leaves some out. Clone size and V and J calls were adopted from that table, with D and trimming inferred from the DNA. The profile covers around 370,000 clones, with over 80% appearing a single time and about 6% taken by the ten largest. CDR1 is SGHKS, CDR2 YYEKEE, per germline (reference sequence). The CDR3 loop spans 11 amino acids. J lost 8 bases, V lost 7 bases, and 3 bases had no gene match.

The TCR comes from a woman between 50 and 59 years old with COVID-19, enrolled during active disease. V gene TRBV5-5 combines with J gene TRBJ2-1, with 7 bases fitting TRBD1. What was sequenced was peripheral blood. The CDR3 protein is CASDRADEQFF. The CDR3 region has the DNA TGTGCCAGCGACAGGGCAGATGAGCAGTTCTTC.